Below are 14 T cell receptor beta chains sequenced from a single sample in a study of T cells in Graves' hyperthyroidism and ophthalmopathy. RNA transcripts yielded amplified TCR beta CDR3 regions. The TCR CDR3 first-round RT-PCR relied on the HTBI primer set. TCRdb independently ran MiXCR on the multiplex PCR reads; one entry per CDR3 protein. Of more than 350,000 distinct CDR3 sequences listed, about 15% are singletons. The sample consisted of blood. Receptors were obtained from a woman under 40 with Graves' hyperthyroidism.

The table lists this clonotype with many counts. The chain joins TRBV6-1 to TRBJ2-1; 8 bases agree with TRBD1. This CDR3 comprises 14 residues. CDR1 and CDR2 (germline): MNHNS, SASEGT. The J segment lost 5 bases and the V segment lost 6 bases, leaving 6 bases of the junction unmatched. The CDR3 DNA is TGTGCCAGCAGCGGACAGGGAGTGCACAATGAGCAGTTCTTC. This codes for CASSGQGVHNEQFF.

This clonotype appeared many times. The chain has TRBV5-1 and TRBJ2-1; D is perhaps TRBD2 (6 bases). Germline values: CDR1 SGHRS, CDR2 YFSETQ. The CDR3 is 18 residues long. The germline V and J ends were trimmed by 2 bases and 0 bases, with 18 bases remaining between them. The CDR3 sequence is CASSLNIIADTSYNEQFF. The CDR3 nucleotides read TGCGCCAGCAGCTTAAACATTATAGCGGACACCTCCTACAATGAGCAGTTCTTC. The full variable domain, rest sourced from reference TRBV5-1 and TRBJ2-1, is KAGVTQTPRYLIKTRGQQVTLSCSPISGHRSVSWYQQTPGQGLQFLFEYFSETQRNKGNFPGRFSGRQFSNSRSEMNVSTLELGDSALYLCASSLNIIADTSYNEQFFGPGTRLTVL.

The chain has TRBV28 and TRBJ2-1; a weak D match, TRBD2 (7 bases). The CDR3 spans 14 residues. Germline CDR1 MDHEN, CDR2 SYDVKM. V was clipped by 6 bases and J by 8 bases, with 17 bases between them. CDR3 in amino acids: CASSLVSGGHEQFF. The CDR3 DNA follows: TGTGCCAGCAGCCTAGTCTCGGGGGGCCATGAGCAGTTCTTC.

This clonotype was counted ten times or more. This chain uses TRBV2 with TRBJ2-1; the D gene is possibly TRBD1 (6 bases). Trimming removed 9 bases at V and 4 bases at J, with 19 bases between. CDR3 length equals 15 residues. In germline, CDR1 is SNHLY, CDR2 FYNNEI. The CDR3 region is CASLGHVMGYNEQFF. CDR3 in DNA: TGTGCCAGTTTGGGACACGTAATGGGGTACAATGAGCAGTTCTTC.

There are many counts of this clonotype. DNA of the CDR3: TGTGCCAGCAATCTCAGGGGAACGGGCGACACTGAAGCTTTCTTT. Protein: CASNLRGTGDTEAFF. This chain uses TRBV2 with TRBJ1-1, with D tentatively TRBD1 (6 bases). V was shortened by 7 bases and J by 3 bases, with 18 bases between the two germline ends. Germline V gene lookup returns CDR1 SNHLY and CDR2 FYNNEI. CDR3 length: 15 amino acids.

This clonotype was detected ten times or more. V and J are TRBV12-3 or TRBV12-4 and TRBJ2-3; possible D gene TRBD1, 6 bases. Between the trimmed V and J ends, which lost 0 bases and 2 bases, there was a span of 12 bases. This CDR3 region has 16 residues. For the CDR3, the DNA is TGTGCCAGCAGTTTAGCGCGGCAGGGGTACACAGATACGCAGTATTTT. Translation: CASSLARQGYTDTQYF.

This clonotype has only a few counts. The chain carries TRBV5-1 and TRBJ2-7, with D perhaps TRBD2 (6 bases). CDR1 is SGHRS, CDR2 YFSETQ, per germline. The length of the CDR3 is 14 residues. V was trimmed by 5 bases and J by 0 bases, leaving 12 bases between them. This CDR3 is CASRGEVSSYEQYF. CDR3 nucleotides: TGCGCCAGCAGGGGGGAGGTGAGCTCCTACGAGCAGTACTTC.

This rearrangement joins TRBV5-1 to TRBJ2-3, with D possibly being TRBD1 (6 bases). Germline V CDR1 and CDR2: SGHRS, YFSETQ. The CDR3 is 18 residues long. V gave up 0 bases and J gave up 0 bases, with 17 bases separating them. The CDR3 is CASSLAPDSFSSTDTQYF. In nucleotides, the CDR3 is TGCGCCAGCAGCTTGGCGCCGGACAGTTTTTCTAGCACAGATACGCAGTATTTT.

This clonotype showed up many times. The chain is built from TRBV12-3 or TRBV12-4 and TRBJ2-7, with TRBD2 identical over 14 bases. The CDR3 contains 15 residues. The trim removed 5 bases at V and 3 bases at J, leaving 3 bases unmatched. CDR3 bases: TGTGCCAGCAGTCGGGGACTAGCGGGAGTCTACGAGCAGTACTTC. It encodes CASSRGLAGVYEQYF.

This clonotype showed up many times. The J gene is TRBJ2-3, the V gene TRBV5-1; the D call may be TRBD1 or TRBD2 (5 bases each). The V end was cut by 0 bases, the J end by 4 bases, with 12 bases between. Germline V gene sequence: CDR1 SGHRS, CDR2 YFSETQ. The CDR3 consists of 15 residues. CDR3 loop: CASSLDGAAADTQYF. For the CDR3, the DNA is TGCGCCAGCAGCTTGGATGGGGCAGCGGCAGATACGCAGTATTTT.

This clonotype was seen more than once but under ten times. The CDR3 DNA sequence: TGTGCCAGCACCACCCGAGCGTGGGCCAAAAACATTCAGTACTTC. Protein product: CASTTRAWAKNIQYF. The chain joins TRBV28 to TRBJ2-4; no firm D call. The germline V gene encodes CDR1 MDHEN and CDR2 SYDVKM. Trimming removed 7 bases at V and 1 base at J, with 14 bases between. CDR3 length: 15 residues. The full variable domain, in which reference TRBV28 and TRBJ2-4 provide the parts outside the CDR3, is DVKVTQSSRYLVKRTGEKVFLECVQDMDHENMFWYRQDPGLGLRLIYFSYDVKMKEKGDIPEGYSVSREKKERFSLILESASTNQTSMYLCASTTRAWAKNIQYFGAGTRLSVL.

This clonotype has at least ten counts. The chain joins TRBV11-2 to TRBJ2-3; 15 nucleotides align to TRBD2. There are 16 residues in the CDR3. The V gene's germline CDR1 is SGHAT and CDR2 FQNNGV. V lost 5 bases, J lost 5 bases, and 5 bases stayed unmatched. The DNA of the CDR3 is TGTGCCAGCAGCGTAGGACTAGCGGGAGGGGTAGATACGCAGTATTTT. Protein product: CASSVGLAGGVDTQYF.

This clonotype was recorded a few times. The V call is TRBV20-1, the J call TRBJ2-2; weak D call: TRBD1 (6 bases). Germline lookup yields CDR1 DFQATT and CDR2 SNEGSKA (reference sequence). The V end was cut by 0 bases, the J end by 4 bases, with 15 bases between. CDR3 length equals 16 residues. The CDR3 DNA sequence: TGCAGTGCTAGAGATCTAAGGGGGTCAGGCACCGGGGAGCTGTTTTTT. Its protein is CSARDLRGSGTGELFF.

V is TRBV5-4 and J is TRBJ2-1, with 10 positions matching TRBD2. The CDR3 loop spans 15 amino acids. Looked up from germline, CDR1 is SGHNT and CDR2 is YYREEE (reference sequence). V lost 4 bases, J lost 10 bases, and 11 bases stayed unmatched. The CDR3 reads CASSPGTSAIGEQFF. CDR3 in DNA: TGTGCCAGCAGCCCGGGGACTAGCGCTATAGGGGAGCAGTTCTTC.